This T cell receptor (beta chain) was identified during a study of cytomegalovirus exposure and HLA in healthy donors. Study-level background: An early release of data contained about 85 million unique TCRs, which came from HLA-typed donors. The study placed 80% to 90% of its approximately 360 genotyped donors in the Caucasian-associated ancestry cluster. Broader study findings: CMV serostatus was the only recorded immune exposure for donors. It was in a later analysis that TCR association rates were seen to vary by HLA locus, highest for DRB1 and lowest for HLA-C.

The PCR ran on 60 Vbeta and 13 Jbeta primers. Method: immunoSEQ multiplex PCR; TCRdb's copy keeps in-frame clones and lacks some. The sample comprises around 150,000 clones, roughly 80% of which are singletons, and about a tenth rests with the top ten. V was pared by 7 bases and J by 2 bases, with 9 bases between. The CDR3 is made up of 13 amino acids. In germline, CDR1 is MNHNS, CDR2 SASEGT. On this clone itself: Its antigen is unidentified.

What was sequenced was PBMCs. This receptor was obtained from a man aged 18 to 29 in good health and CMV-seropositive. The chain links TRBV6-1 to TRBJ1-5; D unresolved. DNA for the CDR3: TGTGCCAGCATCGGGATCCGCAATCAGCCCCAGCATTTT. The encoded protein is CASIGIRNQPQHF.